Listed here is a single TCR beta chain. In the authors' workflow: Amplifying reference gene primers gave estimates of nucleated cell counts. Profiled with immunoSEQ multiplex PCR; TCRdb holds only in-frame clones, not every one. D and trimming come from the DNA, and the V and J calls and clone size come from that table. The table shows about 120,000 clones, with about 80% occurring only once. This sample is drawn from a study of blood T cell repertoires in COVID-19. In the study overall: PBMCs, B-cell-depleted T cells, or T cells were the source of the cDNA or gDNA that made up the material.

From germline, CDR1 is SNHLY and CDR2 FYNNEI. CDR3 length equals 12 residues. V gave up 6 bases and J gave up 9 bases; unmatched junction bases: 4. The specimen sequenced was peripheral blood. This clonotype was obtained from a woman of 80 years or more with acute or convalescent COVID-19. V usage is TRBV2 and J usage is TRBJ2-3, with TRBD1 matching 9 bases. The CDR3: CASRGTGTTQYF. The CDR3 DNA sequence: TGTGCCAGCAGGGGGACAGGGACGACGCAGTATTTT.